The subject of this entry is one T cell receptor beta chain. As yet, its antigen is unknown. TCRdb recomputed calls from the reads with MiXCR, one row per CDR3 protein. The sample includes about 570,000 distinct CDR3 sequences, roughly 43% of them seen just once. The record originates from a study of T cell repertoires in cytomegalovirus infection. The CDR3 consists of 15 residues. With 7 bases clipped from V and 5 bases from J, the junction kept 6 bases outside the gene matches. Germline assignment: CDR1 WNHNN and CDR2 SYGVQD (reference sequence). Study-wide findings and caveats: Public TCR beta family frequency separated CMV-and-HLA carriers, including in an independent cohort. Within the response measured ex vivo, HLA-C-restricted CMV-specific TCR beta clonotypes were dominant.

Source: cultured PBMCs, taken from culture after CMV antigen stimulation. The genes are TRBV10-1 and TRBJ2-2; the match to TRBD1 covers 11 bases. The sequence derives from a human donor in good health (CMV status not recorded). Some clones in this sample may be carry-over from other donors' samples. CDR3 sequence (DNA): TGCGCCAGCAACAGCGGGACAGGGGGTACCGGGGAGCTGTTTTTT. This sequence encodes CASNSGTGGTGELFF.